The rows below give T cell receptor beta chains drawn from one sample of a study of T cell responses to AZD1222 COVID-19 vaccine. The protocol was immunoSEQ multiplex PCR, while the TCRdb copy is restricted to in-frame clones and leaves out a portion. Among more than 85,000 clones, 91% were seen once, and the ten largest hold 7.5%. The sequenced sample was peripheral blood, obtained on day 0 of AZD1222 vaccination. The receptors originated from an adult in good health. The CDR3 runs from the conserved cysteine through the conserved F or W. A D gene is named only where the DNA matches it firmly. Some rows mark clone size as missing; the rest say once, few, many or name a class of expanded clone.

v_call	d_call	j_call	clone_size	cdr3_aa	cdr3_nt
TRBV14	-	TRBJ1-2	once	CASSQVPQATYGYTF	TGTGCCAGCAGCCAAGTACCACAGGCCACATATGGCTACACCTTC
TRBV12-3/TRBV12-4	-	TRBJ1-6	-	CASSPPYSPLHF	TGTGCCAGCAGTCCCCCTTATTCACCCCTCCACTTT
TRBV3-1/TRBV3-2	-	TRBJ1-1	once	CANSQETEAFF	TGTGCCAACAGCCAAGAAACTGAAGCTTTCTTT
TRBV6-5	-	TRBJ2-5	-	CASSYSTSRAQYF	TGTGCCAGCAGTTACTCGACTAGTCGGGCGCAGTACTTC
TRBV6-1	-	TRBJ2-1	-	CASSELGLEQFF	TGTGCCAGCAGTGAACTAGGCCTAGAGCAGTTCTTC
TRBV11-3	-	TRBJ2-2	-	CASSSRVATGDTGELFF	TGTGCCAGCAGCTCGAGGGTGGCCACAGGAGACACCGGGGAGCTGTTTTTT
TRBV3-1/TRBV3-2	TRBD2	TRBJ2-7	-	CASSGTSGNYEQYF	TGTGCCAGCAGTGGGACTAGCGGCAACTACGAGCAGTACTTC
TRBV27	TRBD2	TRBJ2-7	-	CASSLRRGAGEQYF	TGTGCCAGCAGTTTAAGGCGGGGGGCTGGGGAGCAGTACTTC
TRBV5-1	-	TRBJ2-3	-	CASSSIGGDSTDTQYF	TGCGCCAGCAGCTCCATAGGAGGGGATAGCACAGATACGCAGTATTTT
TRBV6-6	-	TRBJ2-7	-	CASSYSSRLQEQYF	TGTGCCAGCAGTTACTCTTCCCGGCTCCAGGAGCAGTACTTC
TRBV7-9	-	TRBJ1-3	-	CASSSSWGSGNTIYF	TGTGCCAGCAGCTCCTCATGGGGTTCTGGAAACACCATATATTTT
TRBV7-9	TRBD2	TRBJ2-5	-	CASSSGLAGGTETQYF	TGTGCCAGCAGCTCGGGACTAGCGGGAGGGACAGAGACCCAGTACTTC
TRBV19	TRBD1	TRBJ1-2	-	CASSDTGTGNDGYTF	TGTGCCAGTAGTGACACCGGGACAGGGAACGATGGCTACACCTTC
TRBV4-3	-	TRBJ1-6	-	CASSQDGTGRSPLHF	TGCGCCAGCAGCCAAGATGGAACAGGGCGCTCACCCCTCCACTTT
TRBV25-1	TRBD1	TRBJ1-2	-	CAVQGAGEGYTF	TGTGCCGTACAGGGGGCAGGTGAAGGCTACACCTTC
TRBV6-4	-	TRBJ1-1	-	CASSDQPNTEAFF	TGTGCCAGCAGTGACCAGCCGAACACTGAAGCTTTCTTT
TRBV3-1/TRBV3-2	TRBD2	TRBJ2-3	-	CASSQAGQRGRDTDTQYF	TGTGCCAGCAGCCAGGCTGGTCAGCGGGGAAGGGACACAGATACGCAGTATTTT
TRBV5-5	TRBD1	TRBJ1-2	-	CASSPTGGIYGYTF	TGTGCCAGCAGCCCCACAGGGGGCATCTATGGCTACACCTTC
TRBV6-5	-	TRBJ1-3	once	CASSLLSSGNTIYF	TGTGCCAGCAGTCTGCTCTCCTCTGGAAACACCATATATTTT
TRBV7-2	-	TRBJ2-7	-	CASSFPGVGEQYF	TGTGCCAGCAGCTTCCCCGGGGTTGGCGAGCAGTACTTC
TRBV21-1	-	TRBJ1-5	-	CASSPGGGAGQPQHF	TGTGCCAGCAGCCCAGGTGGGGGGGCAGGCCAGCCCCAGCATTTT
TRBV5-1	TRBD1	TRBJ1-4	once	CASSLDSGRGQKLFF	TGCGCCAGCAGCTTGGACTCGGGGAGGGGGCAAAAACTGTTTTTT
TRBV4-3	TRBD2	TRBJ2-5	-	CASSQSGTSGVGETQYF	TGCGCCAGCAGCCAATCCGGGACTAGCGGGGTGGGAGAGACCCAGTACTTC
TRBV5-1	-	TRBJ2-3	-	CASSLAGRGAGDTQYF	TGCGCCAGCAGCTTGGCGGGCCGGGGGGCTGGAGATACGCAGTATTTT
TRBV12-5	-	TRBJ1-6	-	CASGLRNSPLHF	TGTGCTAGTGGTTTGAGGAATTCACCCCTCCACTTT
TRBV2	TRBD2	TRBJ2-1	-	CASSVGLGGLASEQFF	TGTGCCAGCAGTGTTGGGTTGGGAGGACTAGCGAGTGAGCAGTTCTTC
TRBV7-2	-	TRBJ1-4	-	CASSLQGEKLFF	TGTGCCAGCAGCTTACAGGGGGAAAAACTGTTTTTT
TRBV4-2	-	TRBJ2-7	-	CASSHLGGANYEQYF	TGTGCCAGCAGCCACCTGGGCGGGGCCAACTACGAGCAGTACTTC
TRBV7-3	TRBD2	TRBJ2-3	-	CASSYGLAGGTDTQYF	TGTGCCAGCAGCTATGGACTAGCGGGGGGCACAGATACGCAGTATTTT
TRBV2	-	TRBJ1-5	-	CASGGQANQPQHF	TGTGCCAGCGGTGGTCAGGCCAATCAGCCCCAGCATTTT
TRBV27	-	TRBJ2-7	-	CASNPGVATFSYEQYF	TGTGCCAGCAACCCCGGGGTAGCGACCTTCTCCTACGAGCAGTACTTC
TRBV6-1	-	TRBJ2-3	-	CASSEAGDTQYF	TGTGCCAGCAGTGAAGCGGGAGATACGCAGTATTTT
TRBV23-1	-	TRBJ1-5	-	CASSRGKENQPQHF	TGCGCCAGCAGTCGAGGAAAAGAGAATCAGCCCCAGCATTTT